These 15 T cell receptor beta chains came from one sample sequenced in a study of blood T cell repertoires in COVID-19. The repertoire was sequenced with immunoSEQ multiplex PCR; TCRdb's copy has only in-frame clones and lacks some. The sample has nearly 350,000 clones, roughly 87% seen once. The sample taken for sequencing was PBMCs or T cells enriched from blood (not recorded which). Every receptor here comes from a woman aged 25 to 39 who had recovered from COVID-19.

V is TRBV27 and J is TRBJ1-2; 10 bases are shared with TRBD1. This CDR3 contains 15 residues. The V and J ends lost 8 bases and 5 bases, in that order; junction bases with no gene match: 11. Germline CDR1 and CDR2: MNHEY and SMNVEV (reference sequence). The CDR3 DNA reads TGTGCCAGCGGGCCGCGACAGGGGGCCCTATATGGCTACACCTTC. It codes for CASGPRQGALYGYTF.

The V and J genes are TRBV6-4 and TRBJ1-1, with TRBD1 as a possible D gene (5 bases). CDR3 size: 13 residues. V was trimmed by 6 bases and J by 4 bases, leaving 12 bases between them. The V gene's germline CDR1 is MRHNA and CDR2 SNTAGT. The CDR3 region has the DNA TGTGCCAGCAGCCACGACAGCACCACTGAAGCTTTCTTT. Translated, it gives CASSHDSTTEAFF.

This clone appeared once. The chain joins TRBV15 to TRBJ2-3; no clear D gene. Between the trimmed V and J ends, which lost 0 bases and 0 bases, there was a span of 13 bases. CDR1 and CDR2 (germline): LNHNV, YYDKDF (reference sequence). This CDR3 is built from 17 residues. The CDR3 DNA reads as TGTGCCACCAGCAGAGAGCAGGTCTTATCTAGCACAGATACGCAGTATTTT. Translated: CATSREQVLSSTDTQYF.

The chain's CDR3 is CSASVSGGLDNQPQHF. As DNA, the CDR3 is TGCAGTGCTAGTGTTAGCGGGGGGCTTGACAATCAGCCCCAGCATTTT. The chain has TRBV20-1 and TRBJ1-5, with D tentatively TRBD1 (6 bases). This CDR3 is built from 16 residues. CDR1 and CDR2 (germline): DFQATT, SNEGSKA (reference sequence). Trimming removed 3 bases from V and 3 bases from J, with 18 bases in between.

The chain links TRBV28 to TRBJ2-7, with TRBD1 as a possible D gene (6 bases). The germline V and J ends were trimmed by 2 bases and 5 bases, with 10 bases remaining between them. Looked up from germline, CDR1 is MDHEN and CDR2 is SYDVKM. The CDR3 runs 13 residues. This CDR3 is CASSLTGTNEQYF. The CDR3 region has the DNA TGTGCCAGCAGTTTAACCGGGACAAACGAGCAGTACTTC. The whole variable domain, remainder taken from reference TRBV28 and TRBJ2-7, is DVKVTQSSRYLVKRTGEKVFLECVQDMDHENMFWYRQDPGLGLRLIYFSYDVKMKEKGDIPEGYSVSREKKERFSLILESASTNQTSMYLCASSLTGTNEQYFGPGTRLTVT.

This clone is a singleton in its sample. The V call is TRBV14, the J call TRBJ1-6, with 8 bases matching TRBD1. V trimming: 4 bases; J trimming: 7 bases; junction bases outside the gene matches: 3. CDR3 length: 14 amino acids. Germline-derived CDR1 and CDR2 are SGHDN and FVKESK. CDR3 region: CASSPTGGNSPLHF. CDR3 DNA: TGTGCCAGCAGCCCTACAGGGGGGAATTCACCCCTCCACTTT.

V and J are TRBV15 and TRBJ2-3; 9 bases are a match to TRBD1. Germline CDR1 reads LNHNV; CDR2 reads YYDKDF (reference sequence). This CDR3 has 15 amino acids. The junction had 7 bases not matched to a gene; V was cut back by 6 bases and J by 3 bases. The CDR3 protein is CATSITGGATDTQYF. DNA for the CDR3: TGTGCCACCAGTATCACAGGGGGCGCGACAGATACGCAGTATTTT.

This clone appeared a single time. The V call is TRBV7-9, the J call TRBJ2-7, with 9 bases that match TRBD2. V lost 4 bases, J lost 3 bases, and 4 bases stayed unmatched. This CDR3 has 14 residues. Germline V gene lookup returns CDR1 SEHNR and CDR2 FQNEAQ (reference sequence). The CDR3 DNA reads TGTGCCAGCAGCTCGGGACTAGCCGGCTACGAGCAGTACTTC. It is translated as CASSSGLAGYEQYF.

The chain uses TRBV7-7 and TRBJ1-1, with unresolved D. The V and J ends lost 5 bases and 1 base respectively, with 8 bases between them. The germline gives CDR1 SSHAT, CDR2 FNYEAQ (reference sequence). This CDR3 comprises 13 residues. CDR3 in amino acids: CASSPGANTEAFF. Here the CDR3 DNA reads TGTGCCAGCAGCCCCGGAGCGAACACTGAAGCTTTCTTT.

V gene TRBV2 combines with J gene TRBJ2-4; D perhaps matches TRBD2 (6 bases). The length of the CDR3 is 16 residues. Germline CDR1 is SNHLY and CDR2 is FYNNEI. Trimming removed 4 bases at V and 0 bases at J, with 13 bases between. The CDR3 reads CASSALGTLAKNIQYF. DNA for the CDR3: TGTGCCAGCAGTGCCCTAGGGACTCTAGCCAAAAACATTCAGTACTTC.

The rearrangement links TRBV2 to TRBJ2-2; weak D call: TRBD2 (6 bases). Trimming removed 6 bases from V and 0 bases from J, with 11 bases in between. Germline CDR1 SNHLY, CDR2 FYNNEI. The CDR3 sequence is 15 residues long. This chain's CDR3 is CASRREASNTGELFF. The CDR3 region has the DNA TGTGCCAGCAGGCGGGAAGCTTCGAACACCGGGGAGCTGTTTTTT.

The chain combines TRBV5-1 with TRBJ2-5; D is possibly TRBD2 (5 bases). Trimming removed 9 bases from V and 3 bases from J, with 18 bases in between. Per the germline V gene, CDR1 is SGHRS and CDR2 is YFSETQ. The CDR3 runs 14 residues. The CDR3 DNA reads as TGCGCCACCCGACACCGGGGTTCTGAAGAGACCCAGTACTTC. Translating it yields CATRHRGSEETQYF.

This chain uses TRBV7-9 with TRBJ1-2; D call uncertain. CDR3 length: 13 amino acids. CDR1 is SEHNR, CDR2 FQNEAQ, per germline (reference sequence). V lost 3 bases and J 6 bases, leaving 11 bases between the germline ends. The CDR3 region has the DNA TGTGCCAGCAGCTTGGAGGAGGGAGATGGCTACACCTTC. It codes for CASSLEEGDGYTF.

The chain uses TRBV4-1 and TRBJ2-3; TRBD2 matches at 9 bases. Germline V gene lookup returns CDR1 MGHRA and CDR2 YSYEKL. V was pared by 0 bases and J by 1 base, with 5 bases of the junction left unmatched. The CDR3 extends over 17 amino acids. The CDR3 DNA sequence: TGCGCCAGCAGCCAAGATCGGGTAGCGGGGGGCACAGATACGCAGTATTTT. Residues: CASSQDRVAGGTDTQYF.

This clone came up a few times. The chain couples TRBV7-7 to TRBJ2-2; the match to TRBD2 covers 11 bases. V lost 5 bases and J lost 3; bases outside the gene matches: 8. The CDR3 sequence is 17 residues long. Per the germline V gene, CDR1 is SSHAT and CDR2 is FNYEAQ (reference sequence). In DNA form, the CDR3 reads TGTGCCAGCAGCCCGCCTAGCGGGGGGAAACACACCGGGGAGCTGTTTTTT. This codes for CASSPPSGGKHTGELFF. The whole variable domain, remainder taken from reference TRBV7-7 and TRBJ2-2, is GAGVSQSPRYKVTKRGQDVTLRCDPISSHATLYWYQQALGQGPEFLTYFNYEAQPDKSGLPSDRFSAERPEGSISTLTIQRTEQRDSAMYRCASSPPSGGKHTGELFFGEGSRLTVL.